The T cell receptor beta chain described here comes from a study of T cells after yellow fever vaccination. Looking at the study overall: Fractions of low cell number were prepared using SMART-Seq v4 Ultra Low Input. Study-wide results and caveats: Weaker, the secondary response peaked sooner, at day 5 versus 15. The appearance of a small share of clonotypes in both CD4 and CD8 compartments was observed. At under 97% for CD4 and about 91% for CD8, most primary-vaccination clones showed up again after the booster.

CDR3 length: 13 residues. The ends were cut back, 2 bases at V and 11 bases at J, with 16 bases in the middle. The germline V gene encodes CDR1 DFQATT and CDR2 SNEGSKA (reference sequence). In TCRdb, the 5' RACE reads were re-called with MiXCR into one record per CDR3 protein. The data contain about 330,000 distinct CDR3 sequences, about 4% of them singletons. This clonotype was detected only a few times. The antigen remains unidentified. The material was PBMCs, obtained 5 days after the yellow fever booster vaccination. The chain links TRBV20-1 to TRBJ2-1, with D tentatively TRBD2 (5 bases). The receptor comes from a man aged 18 to 29 who received the YFV17D yellow fever vaccine. DNA for the CDR3: TGCAGTGCTAGATACGCCAATCAGCGGAAGCAGTTCTTC. Residues: CSARYANQRKQFF.